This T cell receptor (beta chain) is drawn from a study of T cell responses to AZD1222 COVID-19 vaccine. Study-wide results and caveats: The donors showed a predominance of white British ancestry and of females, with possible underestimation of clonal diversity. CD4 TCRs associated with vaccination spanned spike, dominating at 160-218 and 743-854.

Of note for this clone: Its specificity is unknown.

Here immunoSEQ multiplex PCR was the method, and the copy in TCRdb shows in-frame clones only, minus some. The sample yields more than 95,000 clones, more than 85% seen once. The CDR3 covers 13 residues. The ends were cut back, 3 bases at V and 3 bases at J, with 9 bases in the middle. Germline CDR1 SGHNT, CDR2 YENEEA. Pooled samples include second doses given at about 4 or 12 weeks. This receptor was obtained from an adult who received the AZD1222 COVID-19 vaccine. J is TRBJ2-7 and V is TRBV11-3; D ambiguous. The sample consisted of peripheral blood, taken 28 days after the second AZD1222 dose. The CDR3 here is CASSFSQHYEQYF. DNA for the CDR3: TGTGCCAGCAGCTTTTCACAGCACTACGAGCAGTACTTC.